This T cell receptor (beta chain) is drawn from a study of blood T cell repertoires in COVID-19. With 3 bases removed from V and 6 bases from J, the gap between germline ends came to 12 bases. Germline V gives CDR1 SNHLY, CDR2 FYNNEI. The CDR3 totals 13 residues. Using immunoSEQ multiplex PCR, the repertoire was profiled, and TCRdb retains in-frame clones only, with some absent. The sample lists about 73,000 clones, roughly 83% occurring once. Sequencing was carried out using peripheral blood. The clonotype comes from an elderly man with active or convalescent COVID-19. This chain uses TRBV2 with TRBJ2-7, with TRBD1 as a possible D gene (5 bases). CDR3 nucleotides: TGTGCCAGCAGTGATCTTCGTGGGGCCGAGCAGTACTTC. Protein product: CASSDLRGAEQYF.